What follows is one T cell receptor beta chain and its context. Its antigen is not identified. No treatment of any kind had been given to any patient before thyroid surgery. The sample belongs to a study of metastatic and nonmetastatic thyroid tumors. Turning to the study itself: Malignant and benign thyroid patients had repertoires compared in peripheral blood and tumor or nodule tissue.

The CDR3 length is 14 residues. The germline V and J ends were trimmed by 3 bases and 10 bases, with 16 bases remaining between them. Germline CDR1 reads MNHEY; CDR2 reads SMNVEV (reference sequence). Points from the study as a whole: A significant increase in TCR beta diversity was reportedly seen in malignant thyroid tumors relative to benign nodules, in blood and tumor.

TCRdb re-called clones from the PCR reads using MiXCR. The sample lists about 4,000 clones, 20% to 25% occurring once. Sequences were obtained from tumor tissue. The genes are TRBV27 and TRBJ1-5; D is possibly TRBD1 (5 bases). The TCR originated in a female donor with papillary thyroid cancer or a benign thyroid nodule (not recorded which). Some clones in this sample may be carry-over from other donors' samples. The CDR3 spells CASSFRQDRDPQHF. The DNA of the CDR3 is TGTGCCAGCAGTTTTAGGCAAGATAGGGACCCCCAGCATTTT.